What follows are 21 T cell receptor beta chains derived from one specimen sequenced in a study of CD8 T cells in ankylosing spondylitis. Study-level findings and limits: Roughly eight highly homologous variants made up a TCR beta motif that seemed to typify ankylosing spondylitis blood.

TCRdb called the 5' RACE reads again in MiXCR, with one record for every CDR3 protein. The sample has about 440,000 distinct CDR3 sequences, approximately 17% seen once. For these TCRs, the target antigens are not known. The specimen was blood, either unsorted or a sorted T cell fraction (not recorded which). Receptor source: a male donor with ankylosing spondylitis.

The V gene is TRBV4-2, the J gene TRBJ1-4, with D possibly being TRBD1 (6 bases). CDR1 and CDR2 from the germline V gene are LGHNA and YNFKEQ. The CDR3 contains 16 residues. V was trimmed by 0 bases and J by 8 bases, leaving 16 bases between them. CDR3 region: CASSQDGGGLEEKLFF. In DNA, the CDR3 is TGTGCCAGCAGCCAAGATGGGGGGGGGCTGGAAGAAAAACTGTTTTTT.

This clonotype was observed once. This sequence joins TRBV6-2 or TRBV6-3 and TRBJ2-5; D gene uncertain. V shed 2 bases and J shed 5 bases, with 6 bases lying between them. This CDR3 is 12 amino acids long. Germline V gene lookup returns CDR1 MNHEY and CDR2 SVGEGT. The CDR3 region is CASSYPFETQYF. In DNA form, the CDR3 reads TGTGCCAGCAGTTACCCATTTGAGACCCAGTACTTC.

This clonotype came up a few times. The chain couples TRBV3-1 to TRBJ1-6; 8 nucleotides agree with TRBD1. Germline CDR1 and CDR2: LGHDT and YNNKEL (reference sequence). J lost 8 bases, V lost 3 bases, and 18 bases had no gene match. This CDR3 contains 19 residues. Written as DNA, the CDR3 is TGTGCCAGCAGCCATCCCCGAGGGGACAGGCCGGGCTCGGATTCACCCCTCCACTTT. Residues: CASSHPRGDRPGSDSPLHF. Full variable domain (rest looked up from reference TRBV3-1 and TRBJ1-6): DTAVSQTPKYLVTQMGNDKSIKCEQNLGHDTMYWYKQDSKKFLKIMFSYNNKELIINETVPNRFSPKSPDKAHLNLHINSLELGDSAVYFCASSHPRGDRPGSDSPLHFGNGTRLTVT.

In its sample, this clonotype was seen a few times. The V and J genes are TRBV7-2 and TRBJ1-2; TRBD1 matches at 7 bases. V shed 1 base, J shed 6 bases, and the junction held 11 bases outside the gene matches. CDR3 length: 16 amino acids. Germline V lookup: CDR1 SGHTA, CDR2 FQGNSA. The CDR3 loop is CASSLEGALQGDGYTF. In nucleotides, the CDR3 is TGTGCCAGCAGCTTAGAGGGGGCCCTACAGGGAGATGGCTACACCTTC.

The chain is built from TRBV6-5 and TRBJ1-1; D may be TRBD1 (6 bases). Deletions cut 4 bases from V and 5 bases from J, with 14 bases between. Germline CDR1 and CDR2: MNHEY and SVGAGI. This CDR3 has 14 residues. The CDR3 loop is CASSWNRVGTEAFF. The CDR3 bases are TGTGCCAGCAGTTGGAACAGGGTAGGGACTGAAGCTTTCTTT.

This clonotype has more than one count but fewer than ten. V and J are TRBV30 and TRBJ1-3, with a tentative D call TRBD1 (6 bases). The CDR3 contains 15 residues. Germline CDR1 reads GTSNPN; CDR2 reads SVGIG (reference sequence). The V and J ends lost 2 bases and 0 bases respectively, with 11 bases between them. CDR3 coding DNA: TGTGCCTGGAGTATAGTAGGGGGCTCTGGAAACACCATATATTTT. It is translated as CAWSIVGGSGNTIYF.

The chain couples TRBV20-1 to TRBJ1-2; a possible D gene is TRBD1 (6 bases). V lost 0 bases, J lost 5 bases, and 16 bases lay in between. This CDR3 comprises 15 residues. Germline V gene data show CDR1 as DFQATT and CDR2 as SNEGSKA (reference sequence). The CDR3 spells CSARDAKRGGYGYTF. The CDR3 DNA reads TGCAGTGCTAGAGATGCCAAAAGAGGGGGGTATGGCTACACCTTC.

This clonotype was observed a few times. V gene TRBV7-2 combines with J gene TRBJ2-3, with D perhaps matching TRBD2 (5 bases). Trimming cost V 4 bases and J 2 bases, with 7 bases left between them. Germline-derived CDR1 and CDR2 are SGHTA and FQGNSA. The CDR3 is made up of 13 amino acids. The CDR3 sequence: CASSSEDTDTQYF. The CDR3 DNA sequence: TGTGCCAGCAGCTCGGAGGACACAGATACGCAGTATTTT. The full variable domain, with the rest looked up from reference TRBV7-2 and TRBJ2-3, is GAGVSQSPSNKVTEKGKDVELRCDPISGHTALYWYRQSLGQGLEFLIYFQGNSAPDKSGLPSDRFSAERTGGSVSTLTIQRTQQEDSAVYLCASSSEDTDTQYFGPGTRLTVL.

This clonotype was found a few times. This rearrangement joins TRBV6-1 to TRBJ1-2; D might be TRBD1 (5 bases). V dropped 6 bases and J dropped 3 bases, with 17 bases sitting between them. CDR3 size: 15 residues. Germline CDR1 is MNHNS and CDR2 is SASEGT. Here the CDR3 DNA reads TGTGCCAGCAGCCACCCGGCAGGGCCCCACTATGGCTACACCTTC. Its protein is CASSHPAGPHYGYTF.

V is TRBV10-3 and J is TRBJ1-1; D ambiguous. V lost 6 bases and J 7 bases, leaving 12 bases between the germline ends. CDR1 and CDR2 (germline): ENHRY, SYGVKD. There are 12 residues in the CDR3. CDR3 nucleotides: TGTGCCATCAGGACCCGGGCCAATGAAGCTTTCTTT. Protein sequence: CAIRTRANEAFF.

The chain uses TRBV29-1 and TRBJ2-2; 7 bases fit TRBD1. From germline, CDR1 is SQVTM and CDR2 ANQGSEA. V lost 4 bases and J lost 5; bases outside the gene matches: 7. The CDR3 covers 14 residues. The CDR3 DNA follows: TGCAGCGTTGGCACAGGGGATGGTACCGGGGAGCTGTTTTTT. Protein product: CSVGTGDGTGELFF.

CDR3 coding DNA: TGTGCCAGCACCAACCCCGGGACAGCGCTTCCCCGGGAGACCCAGTACTTC. It codes for CASTNPGTALPRETQYF. The rearrangement uses TRBV7-8 and TRBJ2-5, with 7 bases lining up with TRBD1. The CDR3 has 17 residues. CDR1 and CDR2 (germline): SGHVS, FQNEAQ. Unmatched junction bases numbered 19, after V lost 7 bases and J lost 5 bases.

This chain connects TRBV18 to TRBJ2-7; no clear D. Germline values: CDR1 KGHSH, CDR2 LQKENI. The ends were cut back, 0 bases at V and 5 bases at J, with 8 bases in the middle. CDR3 size: 13 residues. The CDR3 DNA reads as TGTGCCAGCTCACCACCCGGTGGCCACGAGCAGTACTTC. The encoded protein is CASSPPGGHEQYF.

This clonotype was observed at least ten times. The chain joins TRBV12-3 or TRBV12-4 to TRBJ2-3; no clear D. The CDR3 consists of 15 residues. V lost 2 bases and J lost 0, with 9 bases in between. CDR3 nucleotide sequence: TGTGCCAGCAGTTTATCCGGTGCTAGCACAGATACGCAGTATTTT. This codes for CASSLSGASTDTQYF.

This clonotype was counted only a few times. V usage is TRBV5-1 and J usage is TRBJ2-5; D is ambiguous. The CDR3 has 11 amino acids. Germline V gene lookup returns CDR1 SGHRS and CDR2 YFSETQ. Trimming stripped 3 bases from V and 5 bases from J, with 5 bases between. CDR3 sequence (DNA): TGCGCCAGCAGCTCGGATGAGACCCAGTACTTC. It is translated as CASSSDETQYF.

There are many counts of this clonotype. The CDR3 reads CASSEVSLPTYEQYF. CDR3 bases: TGTGCCAGCAGTGAAGTCTCGCTTCCAACCTACGAGCAGTACTTC. The rearrangement joins TRBV2 to TRBJ2-7; D uncertain. The ends were cut back, 1 base at V and 2 bases at J, with 12 bases in the middle. This CDR3 comprises 15 residues. In germline, CDR1 is SNHLY, CDR2 FYNNEI.

The CDR3 DNA follows: TGTGCCAGCAAGGGACAGGGGACAGATACGCAGTATTTT. It yields the protein CASKGQGTDTQYF. This rearrangement joins TRBV2 to TRBJ2-3; 10 nucleotides line up with TRBD1. CDR1 is SNHLY and CDR2 is FYNNEI in the germline V gene. There are 13 residues in the CDR3. V was clipped by 7 bases and J by 3 bases; unmatched bases: 1.

This clonotype was seen more than once but under ten times. The V and J genes are TRBV4-2 and TRBJ2-3; D tentatively reads TRBD1 or TRBD2 (6 bases each). V was cut by 2 bases and J by 5 bases, with 20 bases left in between. The CDR3 is 17 residues long. Germline CDR1 LGHNA, CDR2 YNFKEQ. Here the CDR3 DNA reads TGTGCCAGCAGCCAAACCCTCGGAAGGGGGGCTGGAGATACGCAGTATTTT. Translated: CASSQTLGRGAGDTQYF.

This clonotype was found a few times. The J gene is TRBJ1-1, the V gene TRBV6-2 or TRBV6-3, with TRBD1 matching over 10 bases. This CDR3 has 14 residues. V shed 6 bases and J 4 bases; nucleotides not matched to a gene: 5. Germline lookup yields CDR1 MNHEY and CDR2 SVGEGT. The CDR3 is CASRETGGRTEAFF. CDR3 sequence (DNA): TGTGCCAGCAGGGAGACAGGGGGCCGCACTGAAGCTTTCTTT.

This CDR3 is CSARDGRQRRTEAFF. DNA for the CDR3: TGCAGTGCTAGAGACGGTAGACAGAGGAGGACTGAAGCTTTCTTT. The genes are TRBV20-1 and TRBJ1-1, with D tentatively TRBD1 (5 bases). V shed 0 bases and J shed 5 bases, with 16 bases lying between them. The CDR3 spans 15 residues. Germline V gene data show CDR1 as DFQATT and CDR2 as SNEGSKA (reference sequence).

This clonotype was counted between two and nine times. The chain links TRBV12-3 or TRBV12-4 to TRBJ2-3, with no clear D. This CDR3 region has 15 residues. V was trimmed by 0 bases and J by 4 bases, leaving 11 bases between them. The CDR3 DNA sequence: TGTGCCAGCAGTTTAGCAGGGAAGTTGGCAGATACGCAGTATTTT. This sequence encodes CASSLAGKLADTQYF.